This entry describes one T cell receptor beta chain. Its antigen is undetermined. Only one heparinised blood draw was taken per donor, and its volume averaged around 110 mL. This sample is part of a study of beta chain features in type 1 diabetes. Study-level results: People with Type 1 diabetes carried modestly yet significantly shorter TCRB CDR3s in all four CD4+ subsets. Cells carrying high TCR expression could end up over-represented when cDNA is sequenced.

Expressed TCRB transcripts were sequenced because the isolated RNA had all been reverse transcribed beforehand. Only in-frame clones appear in the TCRdb table, and some are missing; sequencing was by immunoSEQ multiplex PCR. Seen here are roughly 100,000 clones, under 30% observed once, and the top ten hold under 0.55%. CDR1 and CDR2 (germline): MGHRA, YSYEKL. V lost 4 bases, J lost 7 bases, and 15 bases lay in between. The CDR3 runs 14 residues. This receptor was taken from a woman younger than 35 with type 1 diabetes. Sequenced sample: central memory CD4+ T cells from blood. J is TRBJ2-3 and V is TRBV4-1; D is possibly TRBD2 (6 bases). CDR3 DNA: TGCGCCAGCAGCCTCCGGGAGTTCGAGAATACGCAGTATTTT. Amino acid sequence: CASSLREFENTQYF.